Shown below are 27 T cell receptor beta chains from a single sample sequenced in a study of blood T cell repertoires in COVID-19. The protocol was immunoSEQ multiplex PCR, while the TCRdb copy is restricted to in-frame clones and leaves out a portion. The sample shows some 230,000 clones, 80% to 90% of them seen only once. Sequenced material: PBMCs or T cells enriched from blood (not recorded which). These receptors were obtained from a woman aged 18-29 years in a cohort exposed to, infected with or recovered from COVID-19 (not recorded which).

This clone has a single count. CDR3 sequence (DNA): TGTGCCAGCAGAGGGACTAGCTTACTAACCGGGGAGCTGTTTTTT. It is translated as CASRGTSLLTGELFF. V is TRBV7-2 and J is TRBJ2-2; 9 bases are a match to TRBD2. The CDR3 contains 15 residues. Looked up from germline, CDR1 is SGHTA and CDR2 is FQGNSA. J gave up 5 bases and V 6 bases, and 7 bases lay outside the gene matches.

The CDR3 loop reads CATIDRGRSNDEQFF. The CDR3 bases are TGTGCCACCATAGACAGGGGGCGTAGCAACGATGAGCAGTTCTTC. The V call is TRBV19, the J call TRBJ2-1, with 10 bases fitting TRBD1. From germline, CDR1 is LNHDA and CDR2 SQIVND (reference sequence). With V trimmed by 10 bases and J by 8 bases, 14 bases remained unmatched. This CDR3 has 15 amino acids.

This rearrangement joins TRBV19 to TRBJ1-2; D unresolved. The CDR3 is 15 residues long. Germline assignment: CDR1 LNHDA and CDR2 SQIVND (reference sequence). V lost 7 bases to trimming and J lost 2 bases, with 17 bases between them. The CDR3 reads CASIERGKANYGYTF. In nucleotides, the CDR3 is TGTGCCAGTATTGAAAGAGGGAAGGCCAACTATGGCTACACCTTC.

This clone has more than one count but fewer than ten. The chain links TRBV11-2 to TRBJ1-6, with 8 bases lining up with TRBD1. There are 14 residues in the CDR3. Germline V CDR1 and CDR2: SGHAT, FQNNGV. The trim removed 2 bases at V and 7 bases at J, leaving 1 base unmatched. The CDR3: CASSLPGGNSPLHF. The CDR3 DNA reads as TGTGCCAGCAGCTTACCAGGGGGCAATTCACCCCTCCACTTT.

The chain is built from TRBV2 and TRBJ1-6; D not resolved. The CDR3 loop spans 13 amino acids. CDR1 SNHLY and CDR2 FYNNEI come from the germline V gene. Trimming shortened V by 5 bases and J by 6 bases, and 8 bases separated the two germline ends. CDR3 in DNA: TGTGCCAGCAGTCGGGAGGGTAATTCACCCCTCCACTTT. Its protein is CASSREGNSPLHF.

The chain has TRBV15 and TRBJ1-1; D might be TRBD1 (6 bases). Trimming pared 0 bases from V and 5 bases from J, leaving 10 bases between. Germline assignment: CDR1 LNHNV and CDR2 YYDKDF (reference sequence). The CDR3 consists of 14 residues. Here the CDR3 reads CATSRDNRVTEAFF. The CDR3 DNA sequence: TGTGCCACCAGCAGAGATAACAGGGTTACTGAAGCTTTCTTT.

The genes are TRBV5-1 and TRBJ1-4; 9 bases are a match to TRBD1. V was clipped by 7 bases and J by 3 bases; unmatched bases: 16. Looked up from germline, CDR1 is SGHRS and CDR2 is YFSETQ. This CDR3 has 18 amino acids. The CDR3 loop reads CASGHPRDRVSPNEKLFF. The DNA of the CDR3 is TGCGCCAGCGGTCACCCCCGGGACAGGGTCTCGCCTAATGAAAAACTGTTTTTT. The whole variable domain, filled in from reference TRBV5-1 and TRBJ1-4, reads KAGVTQTPRYLIKTRGQQVTLSCSPISGHRSVSWYQQTPGQGLQFLFEYFSETQRNKGNFPGRFSGRQFSNSRSEMNVSTLELGDSALYLCASGHPRDRVSPNEKLFFGSGTQLSVL.

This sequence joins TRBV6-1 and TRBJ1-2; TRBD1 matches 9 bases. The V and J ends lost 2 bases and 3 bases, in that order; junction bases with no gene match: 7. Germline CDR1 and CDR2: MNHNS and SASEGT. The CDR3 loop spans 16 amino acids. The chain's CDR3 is CASSEWGTGMDYGYTF. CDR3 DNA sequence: TGTGCCAGCAGTGAATGGGGGACAGGGATGGACTATGGCTACACCTTC.

The CDR3 DNA reads TGTGCCAGCAGTTTTGCGCAGGGGCTGGGCTACACCTTC. Translated, it gives CASSFAQGLGYTF. This chain uses TRBV27 with TRBJ1-2, with a tentative D call TRBD1 (6 bases). The V gene lost 3 bases and the J gene lost 8 bases, with 13 bases spanning the gap. The CDR3 has 13 amino acids. Looked up from germline, CDR1 is MNHEY and CDR2 is SMNVEV (reference sequence).

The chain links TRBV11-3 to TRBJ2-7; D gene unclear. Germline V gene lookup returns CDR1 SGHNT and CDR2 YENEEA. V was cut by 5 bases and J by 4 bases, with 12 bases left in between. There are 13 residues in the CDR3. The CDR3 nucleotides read TGTGCCAGCAGCCCCCATTCCCTATACGAGCAGTACTTC. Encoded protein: CASSPHSLYEQYF.

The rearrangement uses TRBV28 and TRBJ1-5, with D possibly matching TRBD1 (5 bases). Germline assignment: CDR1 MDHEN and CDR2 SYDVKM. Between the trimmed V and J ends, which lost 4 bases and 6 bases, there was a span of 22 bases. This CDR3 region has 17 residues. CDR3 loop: CASSSLGGGSFSQPQHF. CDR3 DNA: TGTGCCAGCAGTTCACTGGGCGGGGGGTCATTCAGTCAGCCCCAGCATTTT.

Written as DNA, the CDR3 is TGTGCCAGCAGTGTACAGGGGGAGGTCACTGAAGCTTTCTTT. It specifies CASSVQGEVTEAFF. The chain joins TRBV2 to TRBJ1-1, with TRBD1 matching 8 bases. Looked up from germline, CDR1 is SNHLY and CDR2 is FYNNEI. Losses at the gene ends were 4 bases for V and 4 bases for J; bases not matched to a gene: 5. The CDR3 sequence is 14 residues long.

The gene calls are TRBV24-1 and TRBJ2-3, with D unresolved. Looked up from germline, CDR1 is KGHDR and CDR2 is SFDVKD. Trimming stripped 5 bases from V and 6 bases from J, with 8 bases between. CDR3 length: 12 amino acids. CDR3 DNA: TGTGCCACCAGTGCCCACAGTGATACGCAGTATTTT. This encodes CATSAHSDTQYF.

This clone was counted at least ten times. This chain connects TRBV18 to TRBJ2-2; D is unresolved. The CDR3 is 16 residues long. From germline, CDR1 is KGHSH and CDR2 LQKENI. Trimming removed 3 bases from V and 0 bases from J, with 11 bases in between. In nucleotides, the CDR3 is TGTGCCAGCTCACCCCTTGGCAGGCCGAACACCGGGGAGCTGTTTTTT. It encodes CASSPLGRPNTGELFF.

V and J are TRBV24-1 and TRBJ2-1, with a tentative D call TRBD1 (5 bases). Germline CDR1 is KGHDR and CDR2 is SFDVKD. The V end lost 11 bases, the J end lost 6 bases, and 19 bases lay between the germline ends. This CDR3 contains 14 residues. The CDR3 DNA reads TGTGCCATCCACGACGGACACCCGGGCAATGAGCAGTTCTTC. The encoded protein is CAIHDGHPGNEQFF.

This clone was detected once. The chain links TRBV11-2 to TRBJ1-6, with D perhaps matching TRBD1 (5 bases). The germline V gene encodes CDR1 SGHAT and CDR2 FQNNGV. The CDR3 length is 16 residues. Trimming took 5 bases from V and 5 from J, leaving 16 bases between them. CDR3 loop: CASSPREGGDNSPLHF. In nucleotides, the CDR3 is TGTGCCAGCAGCCCCAGGGAGGGTGGTGATAATTCACCCCTCCACTTT.

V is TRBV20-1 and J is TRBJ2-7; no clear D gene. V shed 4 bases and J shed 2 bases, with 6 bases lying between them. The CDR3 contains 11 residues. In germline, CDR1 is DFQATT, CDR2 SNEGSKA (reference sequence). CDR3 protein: CSATLPYEQYF. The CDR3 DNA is TGCAGTGCTACACTCCCCTACGAGCAGTACTTC.

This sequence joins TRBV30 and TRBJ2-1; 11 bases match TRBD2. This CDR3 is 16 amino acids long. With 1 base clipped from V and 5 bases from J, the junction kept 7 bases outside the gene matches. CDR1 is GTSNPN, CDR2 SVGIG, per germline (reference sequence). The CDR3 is CAWSGEGLAVDNEQFF. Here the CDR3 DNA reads TGTGCCTGGAGTGGGGAGGGACTAGCGGTCGACAATGAGCAGTTCTTC.

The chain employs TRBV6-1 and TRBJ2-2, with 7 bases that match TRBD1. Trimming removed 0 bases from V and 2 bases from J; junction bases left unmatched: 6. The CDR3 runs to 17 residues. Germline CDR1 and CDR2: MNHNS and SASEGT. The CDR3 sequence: CASSEALGQLNTGELFF. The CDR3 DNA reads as TGTGCCAGCAGTGAAGCGCTGGGACAGTTAAACACCGGGGAGCTGTTTTTT.

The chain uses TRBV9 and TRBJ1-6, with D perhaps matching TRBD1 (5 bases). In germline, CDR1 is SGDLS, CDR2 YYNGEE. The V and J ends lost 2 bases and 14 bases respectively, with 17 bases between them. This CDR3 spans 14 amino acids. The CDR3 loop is CASSVGTAPRTLHF. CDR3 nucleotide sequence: TGTGCCAGCAGCGTGGGGACTGCGCCGAGGACCCTCCACTTT.

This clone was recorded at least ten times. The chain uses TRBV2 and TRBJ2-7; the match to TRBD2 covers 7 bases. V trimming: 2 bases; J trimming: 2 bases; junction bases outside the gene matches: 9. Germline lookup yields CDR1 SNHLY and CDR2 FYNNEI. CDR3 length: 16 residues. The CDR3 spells CASSEKERGPAYEQYF. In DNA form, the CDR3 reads TGTGCCAGCAGTGAAAAGGAGCGGGGTCCTGCCTACGAGCAGTACTTC.

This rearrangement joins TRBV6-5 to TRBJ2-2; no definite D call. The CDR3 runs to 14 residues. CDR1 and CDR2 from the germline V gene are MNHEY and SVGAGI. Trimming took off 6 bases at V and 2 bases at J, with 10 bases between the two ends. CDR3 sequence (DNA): TGTGCCAGCAGAATGGGCCAAAACACCGGGGAGCTGTTTTTT. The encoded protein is CASRMGQNTGELFF.

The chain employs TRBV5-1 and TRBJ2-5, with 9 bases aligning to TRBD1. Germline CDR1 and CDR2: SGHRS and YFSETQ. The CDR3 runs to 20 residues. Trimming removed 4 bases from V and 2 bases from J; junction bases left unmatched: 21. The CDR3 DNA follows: TGCGCCAGCAGCCCATGGGGAGGACAGGGGTCCCCCGTAGCACAAGAGACCCAGTACTTC. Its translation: CASSPWGGQGSPVAQETQYF.

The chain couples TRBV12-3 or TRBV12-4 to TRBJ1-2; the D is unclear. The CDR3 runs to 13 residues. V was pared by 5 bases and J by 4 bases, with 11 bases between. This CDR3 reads CASSPGILYGYTF. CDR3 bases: TGTGCCAGCAGTCCCGGGATCCTCTATGGCTACACCTTC.

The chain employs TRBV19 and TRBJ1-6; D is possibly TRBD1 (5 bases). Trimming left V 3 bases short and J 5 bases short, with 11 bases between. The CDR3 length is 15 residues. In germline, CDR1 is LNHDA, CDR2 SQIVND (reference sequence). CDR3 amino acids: CASSIGGLDNSPLHF. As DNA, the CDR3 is TGTGCCAGTAGTATTGGGGGGTTGGATAATTCACCCCTCCACTTT.

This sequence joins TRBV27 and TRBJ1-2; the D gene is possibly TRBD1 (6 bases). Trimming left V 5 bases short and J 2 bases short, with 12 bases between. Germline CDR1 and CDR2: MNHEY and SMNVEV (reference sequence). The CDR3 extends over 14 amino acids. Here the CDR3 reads CASSNKGQNYGYTF. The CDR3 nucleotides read TGTGCCAGCAGTAACAAAGGACAGAACTATGGCTACACCTTC.

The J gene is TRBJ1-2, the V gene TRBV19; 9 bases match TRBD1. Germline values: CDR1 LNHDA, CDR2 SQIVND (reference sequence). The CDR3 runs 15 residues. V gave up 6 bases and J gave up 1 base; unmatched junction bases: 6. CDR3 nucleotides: TGTGCCAGTAGATTCCGGGACAGGGTTAACTATGGCTACACCTTC. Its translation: CASRFRDRVNYGYTF.